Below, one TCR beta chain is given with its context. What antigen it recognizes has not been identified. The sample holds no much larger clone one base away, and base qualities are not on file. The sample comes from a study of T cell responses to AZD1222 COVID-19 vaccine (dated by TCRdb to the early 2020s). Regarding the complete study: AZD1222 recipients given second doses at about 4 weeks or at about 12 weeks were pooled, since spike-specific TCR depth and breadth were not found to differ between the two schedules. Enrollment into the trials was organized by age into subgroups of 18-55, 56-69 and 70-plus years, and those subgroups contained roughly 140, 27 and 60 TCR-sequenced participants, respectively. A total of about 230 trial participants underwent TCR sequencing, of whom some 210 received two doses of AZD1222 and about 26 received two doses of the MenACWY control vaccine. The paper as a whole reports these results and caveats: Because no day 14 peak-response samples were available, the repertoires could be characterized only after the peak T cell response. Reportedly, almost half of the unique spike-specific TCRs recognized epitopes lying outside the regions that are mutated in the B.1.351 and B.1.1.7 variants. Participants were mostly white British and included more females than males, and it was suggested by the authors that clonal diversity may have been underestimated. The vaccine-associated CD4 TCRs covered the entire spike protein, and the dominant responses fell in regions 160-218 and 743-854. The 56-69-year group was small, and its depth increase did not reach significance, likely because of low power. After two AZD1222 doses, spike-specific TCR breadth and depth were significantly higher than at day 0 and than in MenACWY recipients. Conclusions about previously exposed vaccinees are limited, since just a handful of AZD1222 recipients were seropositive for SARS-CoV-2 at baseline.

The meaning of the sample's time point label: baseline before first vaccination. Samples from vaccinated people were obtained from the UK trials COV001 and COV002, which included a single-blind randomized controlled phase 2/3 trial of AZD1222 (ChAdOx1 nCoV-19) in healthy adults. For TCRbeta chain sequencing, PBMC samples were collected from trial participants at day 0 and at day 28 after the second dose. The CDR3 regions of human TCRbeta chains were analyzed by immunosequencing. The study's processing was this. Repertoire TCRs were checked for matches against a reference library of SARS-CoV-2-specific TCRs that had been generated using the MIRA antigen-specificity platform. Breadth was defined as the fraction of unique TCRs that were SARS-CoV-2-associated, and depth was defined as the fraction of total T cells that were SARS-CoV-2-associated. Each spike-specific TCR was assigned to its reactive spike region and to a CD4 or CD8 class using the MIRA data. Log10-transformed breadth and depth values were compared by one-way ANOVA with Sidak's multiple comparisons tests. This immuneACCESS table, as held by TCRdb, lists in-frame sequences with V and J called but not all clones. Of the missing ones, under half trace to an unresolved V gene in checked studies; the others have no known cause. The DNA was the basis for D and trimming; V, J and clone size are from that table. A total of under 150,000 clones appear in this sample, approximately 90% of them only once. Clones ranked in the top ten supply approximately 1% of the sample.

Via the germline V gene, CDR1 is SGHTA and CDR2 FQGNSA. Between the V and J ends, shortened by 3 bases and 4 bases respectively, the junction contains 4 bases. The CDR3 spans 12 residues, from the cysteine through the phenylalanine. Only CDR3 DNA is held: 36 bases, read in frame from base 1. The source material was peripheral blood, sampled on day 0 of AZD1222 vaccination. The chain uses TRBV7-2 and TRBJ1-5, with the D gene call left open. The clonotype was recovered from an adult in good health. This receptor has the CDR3 CASSFANQPQHF. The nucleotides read TGTGCCAGCAGCTTCGCGAATCAGCCCCAGCATTTT.